This note documents a single T cell receptor beta chain sequence. The antigen it recognizes is unknown. Per-nucleotide qualities are absent, and no much larger clonotype sits a single base away. The TCR beta CDR3 regions were amplified from the RNA transcripts. The TCR CDR3 was subjected to a first round of RT-PCR using the HTBI primer set and the Qiagen OneStep RT-PCR kit. Libraries were constructed in a second round of multiplex PCR, after which size selection and purification were performed. The libraries were sequenced on an Illumina HiSeq2000 using paired-end 100 bp reads. For the original study's pipeline: SOAPnuke was used to process the raw data, throwing out any read that contained adapters or uncalled bases, had a mean Phred below 15, or lacked an exact constant-primer or identifier match. COPE v1.2.5 was used to merge the high-quality paired reads, and each unique nucleotide sequence was defined as a clonotype. Clonotypes were aligned to IMGT TRBV, TRBD and TRBJ reference segments using MiTCR v1.1. Only V-J combinations with frequency above 0.0001, covering about 99% of repertoires, were analysed. The TCS score was defined as the ratio of F50 (clonal expansion) to E x V (chaos), calculated using BLOSUM62-based TCRdist between CDR3 peptides within each V-J. Welch's t-statistics and random forest reduced fewer than 600 V-J features to about 13, which were used in a naive Bayes classifier (R e1071). Through fastp at Q25 and MiXCR, TCRdb rebuilt clones from the public reads, retaining in-frame beta chains. Each CDR3 protein appears once, grouped with its most common genes and DNA. The V and J calls come from TCRdb's annotation, not from the publication. Across this sample there are under 350,000 distinct CDR3 sequences, with around 23% seen only once. Jointly, the top ten make up about 50% of the sample.

This record belongs to a study of T cells in Graves' hyperthyroidism and ophthalmopathy (dated by TCRdb to about 2019). Notes on the research overall: Peripheral blood samples were taken at initial diagnosis, before any treatment was given. The 90 to 100 discovery patients were randomly split 7:3 into training and test sets. A discovery cohort of fewer than 110 patients, approximately 45 with Graves' ophthalmopathy and more than 55 with stable Graves' hyperthyroidism, was used to find distinguishing TCR V-J signatures. Whether ophthalmopathy could be predicted prospectively was tested in an independent validation cohort made up of fewer than 20 hyperthyroidism patients plus 17 patients who later progressed to ophthalmopathy. Thyroid tissue and blood T-cell repertoires from over 5 Graves' hyperthyroidism patients were also compared in the study. TCR Vbeta CDR3 sequencing of 130 to 150 peripheral blood samples (around 45 ophthalmopathy, around 80 hyperthyroidism and roughly 17 progressor patients) is reported in the paper. Following sampling, methimazole starting at 30 mg daily was given to hyperthyroidism patients, and high-dose intravenous methylprednisolone was given to ophthalmopathy patients. The paper as a whole reports these results and caveats: Sample size was not statistically predetermined, and investigators were not blinded to group allocation. In validation, the model predicted progression to ophthalmopathy with 55% to 71% sensitivity and approximately 72% specificity, a median of 6.5 months before onset. Ophthalmopathy was separated from stable hyperthyroidism by a 13 V-J signature model, with roughly 88% sensitivity and about 81% specificity obtained in cross-validation and 80%/75% obtained in testing. Blood samples also contained most of the expanded thyroid clonotypes (frequency above 0.001), which suggests that blood repertoires may reflect thyroid immune responses.

From cysteine to phenylalanine, the CDR3 is 14 amino acids long. CDR3 DNA is the only sequence kept; it has 42 bases, read in frame from the first base. Trimming accounts for 2 bases at V and 3 bases at J, while the number of junction bases matched to no gene is 2. For CDR1 and CDR2, the germline V gene lists MNHEY and SVGEGT. A patient counted as having stable Graves' hyperthyroidism if no progression to ophthalmopathy occurred over 18 months of follow-up. Hyperthyroidism patients were newly diagnosed, with disease duration under 2 months, and aged 18 to 65 years. Any patient with an uncontrolled infection, another autoimmune disease, pregnancy or lactation was excluded. Diagnoses relied on clinical symptoms, serum thyroxine and TRAb, thyroid ultrasound and orbital computed tomography. PBMCs were isolated from 10 ml of fresh peripheral blood by Ficoll-Paque density gradient centrifugation. Total RNA was extracted using Trizol reagent, and RNA quality was assessed on an Agilent 2100 Bioanalyzer.

The source material was blood. Recombination joined TRBV6-2 or TRBV6-3 with TRBJ2-5; TRBD1 matches 8 bases in the middle. This clonotype was obtained from a woman aged 50 to 60 with Graves' hyperthyroidism. The CDR3 protein is CASSYRDRKETQYF. Read as DNA, the sequence is TGTGCCAGCAGTTACCGGGACAGGAAAGAGACCCAGTACTTC.